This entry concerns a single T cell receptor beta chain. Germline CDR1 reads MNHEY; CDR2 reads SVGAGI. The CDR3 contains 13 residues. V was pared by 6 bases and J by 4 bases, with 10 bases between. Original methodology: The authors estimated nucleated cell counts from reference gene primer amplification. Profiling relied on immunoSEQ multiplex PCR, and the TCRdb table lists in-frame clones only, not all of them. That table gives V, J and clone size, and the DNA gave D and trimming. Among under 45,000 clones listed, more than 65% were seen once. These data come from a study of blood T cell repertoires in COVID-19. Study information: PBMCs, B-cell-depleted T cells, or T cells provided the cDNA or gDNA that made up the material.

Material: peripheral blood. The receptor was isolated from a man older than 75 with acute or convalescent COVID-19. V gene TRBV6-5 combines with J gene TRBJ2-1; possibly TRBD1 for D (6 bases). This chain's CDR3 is CASSPGAYNEQFF. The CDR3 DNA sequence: TGTGCCAGCAGCCCAGGGGCTTACAATGAGCAGTTCTTC.